The rows below give T cell receptor beta chains drawn from one sample of a study of OX40 agonist ivuxolimab in advanced cancers. TCRdb's table, derived via immunoSEQ multiplex PCR, lists solely in-frame clones and lacks some. The table includes some 50,000 clones, 70% to 85% detected once. This specimen consisted of CD4+ or CD8+ T cells sorted from blood, obtained in a trial of the OX40 agonist ivuxolimab. Source of these receptors: an adult with an advanced solid tumor such as melanoma, head and neck, liver or kidney cancer. Both conserved end residues are part of each CDR3. The D gene is left open where the match is weak. Clone sizes are given selectively: once, few, many, or a class where the clone is expanded.

j_gene	v_gene	d_gene	abundance	CDR3nt	CDR3aa
TRBJ1-1	TRBV19	TRBD1	.	TGTGCCTCAAACCCAAGGGGGCGGGTGGGTGCTTTCTTT	CASNPRGRVGAFF
TRBJ2-5	TRBV18	.	.	TGTGCCAGCTCTCAAAACCGGGGGGAGACCCAGTACTTC	CASSQNRGETQYF
TRBJ2-5	TRBV6-5	TRBD2	.	TGTGCCAGCACCCGGGGGGGGTGGGAGACCCAGTACTTC	CASTRGGWETQYF
TRBJ1-6	TRBV11-2	TRBD1	.	TGTGCCAGCAGCTTAGAGACAGGGGGCAATTCACCCCTCCACTTT	CASSLETGGNSPLHF
TRBJ1-6	TRBV6-1	.	few	TGTGCCAGCAGTGAAGGGTTTGGGGGTTTAGAGCCCCTCCACTTT	CASSEGFGGLEPLHF
TRBJ1-6	TRBV7-9	TRBD1	.	TGTGCCAGCAGCGGCCCAGGGACAGGGACTCTATCACCCCTCCACTTT	CASSGPGTGTLSPLHF
TRBJ1-2	TRBV19	.	.	TGTGCCAGTAGAACACAGGCATCTAACTATGGCTACACCTTC	CASRTQASNYGYTF
TRBJ2-3	TRBV7-2	TRBD1	.	TGTGCCAGCAGCTTAGCTGGGACAGGTGCGGCAGATACGCAGTATTTT	CASSLAGTGAADTQYF
TRBJ2-5	TRBV9	TRBD1	.	TGTGCCAGCAGCTCTCCGGGACAGAAAGAGACCCAGTACTTC	CASSSPGQKETQYF
TRBJ1-1	TRBV27	.	once	TGTGCCAGCAGCCCCTCTCGTCAAGCAGTTGAAGCTTTCTTT	CASSPSRQAVEAFF